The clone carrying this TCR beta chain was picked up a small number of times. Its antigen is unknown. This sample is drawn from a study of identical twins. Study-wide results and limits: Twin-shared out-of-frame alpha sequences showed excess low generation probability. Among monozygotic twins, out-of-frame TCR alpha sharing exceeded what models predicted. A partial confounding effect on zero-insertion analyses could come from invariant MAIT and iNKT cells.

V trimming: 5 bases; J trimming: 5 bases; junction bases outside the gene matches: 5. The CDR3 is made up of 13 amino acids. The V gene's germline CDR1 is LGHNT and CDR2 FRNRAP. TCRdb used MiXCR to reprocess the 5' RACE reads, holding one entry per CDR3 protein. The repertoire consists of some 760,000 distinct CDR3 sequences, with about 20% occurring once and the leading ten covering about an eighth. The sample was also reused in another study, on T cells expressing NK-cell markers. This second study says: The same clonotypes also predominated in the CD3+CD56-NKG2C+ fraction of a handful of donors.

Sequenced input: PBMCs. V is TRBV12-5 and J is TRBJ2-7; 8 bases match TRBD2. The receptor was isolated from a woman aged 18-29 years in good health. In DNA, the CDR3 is TGTGCTAGTGGTGCGGGGGGCGGAAACGAGCAGTACTTC. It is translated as CASGAGGGNEQYF.